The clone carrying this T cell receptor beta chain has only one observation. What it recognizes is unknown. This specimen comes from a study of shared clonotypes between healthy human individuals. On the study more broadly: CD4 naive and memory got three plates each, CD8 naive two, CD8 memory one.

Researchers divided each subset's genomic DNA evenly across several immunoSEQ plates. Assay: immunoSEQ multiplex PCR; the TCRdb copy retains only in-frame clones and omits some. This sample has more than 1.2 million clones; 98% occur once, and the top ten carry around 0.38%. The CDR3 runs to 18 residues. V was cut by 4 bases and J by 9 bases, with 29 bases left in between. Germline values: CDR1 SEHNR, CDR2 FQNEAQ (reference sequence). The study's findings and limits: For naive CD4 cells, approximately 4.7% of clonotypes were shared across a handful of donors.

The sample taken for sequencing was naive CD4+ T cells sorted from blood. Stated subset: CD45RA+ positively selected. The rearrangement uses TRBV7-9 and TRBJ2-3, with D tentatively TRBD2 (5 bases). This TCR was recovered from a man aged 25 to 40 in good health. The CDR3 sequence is CASSSPKVGQIYGETQYF. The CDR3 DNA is TGTGCCAGCAGCTCGCCAAAGGTGGGCCAGATTTATGGGGAGACGCAGTATTTT. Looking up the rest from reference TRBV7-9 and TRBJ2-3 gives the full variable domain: DTGVSQNPRHKITKRGQNVTFRCDPISEHNRLYWYRQTLGQGPEFLTYFQNEAQLEKSRLLSDRFSAERPKGSFSTLEIQRTEQGDSAMYLCASSSPKVGQIYGETQYFGPGTRLTVL.